The entry below describes one T cell receptor beta chain. Its count unrecorded, this clonotype is medium-sized (0.01 to 0.1%) by frequency. Its antigen is still unknown. Taken from the germline V gene, the CDR1 and CDR2 loops are LGHNA and YSLEER. Taken from cysteine to phenylalanine, the CDR3 has 14 residues. The DNA sequence is not available. The sample originates from a study of CXCR3-negative and CXCR3-positive naive CD8 T cells (dated by TCRdb to about 2019). With respect to the entire study: In total, roughly 150 million TRB reads were obtained, or roughly 1.5 +/- 0.3 million reads per library. TRBV-TRBJ cluster analysis included naive subsets from roughly 5 donors and memory cells from 3 donors. Diversity and physicochemical repertoire analyses covered roughly ten donors pooled from two independent experiments. The full study reports these points: TRB CDR3s from CXCR3-positive naive cells showed higher hydrophobicity (lower Kidera factor 4), lower energy, and higher strength and volume indices than CXCR3-negative naive cells. Because surface CD5, which is linked to self-reactivity in mice, was comparable between the naive subsets, TCR interaction strength was also inferred from TRB CDR3 physicochemical properties. TRBV-TRBJ usage was similar between naive CXCR3-negative and CXCR3-positive cells from the same donor, while memory cells showed distinct patterns. Because CXCR3 expression was partially decreased after cryopreservation, freshly isolated PBMCs were used for most assays. Repertoire diversity was comparably high in both naive subsets but much lower in memory CD8+ T cells.

This sample was sequenced with a NextSeq 550. The Human TCR Profiling Kit (MiLaboratory) was used to prepare UMI-labeled 5' RACE TRB cDNA libraries. cDNA synthesis used the entire amount of extracted RNA, and PCR amplification then used the entire amount of cDNA produced. Libraries were prepared in parallel using an identical number of PCR cycles. Turning to the authors' computational methods: MIGEC and MiXCR extracted about 48,000 +/- 9,800 unique UMI-labeled TRB cDNA molecules per library, requiring at least two reads per UMI. Each library averaged around 40,000 +/- 10,000 functional in-frame TRB CDR3 nucleotide clonotypes without stop codons. After downsampling to 5000 UMI-labeled TRB molecules per sample, diversity metrics such as normalized Shannon-Wiener and Chao1 were calculated in VDJtools. VDJtools was used to calculate clonotype-size-weighted physicochemical properties of the central five CDR3 residues, namely interaction energy, strength, volume and Kidera factor 4. After reprocessing by TCRdb, each CDR3 protein sequence is one entry, and no DNA is given. TCRdb, rather than the study authors, made the V and J calls. The sample table on file contains about 9,600 distinct CDR3 sequences. The top ten clonotypes cover roughly 1% of the sample.

Each CD8+ T cell subset was flow-sorted in triplicate, and a few hundred thousand cells per subset were placed directly into RLT lysis buffer. To keep memory contaminants out, a stringent definition of naive CD8+ T cells was applied: CD45RO-CCR7+CD27+CD95-. Using standard density gradient centrifugation, peripheral blood mononuclear cells were isolated from buffy coats. A FACSAria III was used to flow-sort naive CD8+ T cells into CXCR3-negative and CXCR3-positive populations. An RNeasy Mini Kit was used to extract total RNA from the sorted cells. The source of this sequence is a human donor in good health. Some clones in this sample may be carry-over from other donors' samples. The rearrangement joined TRBV4-3 to TRBJ2-1; the D call from TCRdb, TRBD1, cannot be confirmed without DNA. The sample taken for sequencing was naive CXCR3- CD8+ T cells from blood. The intended sense of this specimen's cell subset or site label: CD45RO-CCR7+CD27+CD95- naive CD8+ T cells lacking CXCR3 (TNR3-). The CDR3 has the sequence CASSPTRGGNEQFF.